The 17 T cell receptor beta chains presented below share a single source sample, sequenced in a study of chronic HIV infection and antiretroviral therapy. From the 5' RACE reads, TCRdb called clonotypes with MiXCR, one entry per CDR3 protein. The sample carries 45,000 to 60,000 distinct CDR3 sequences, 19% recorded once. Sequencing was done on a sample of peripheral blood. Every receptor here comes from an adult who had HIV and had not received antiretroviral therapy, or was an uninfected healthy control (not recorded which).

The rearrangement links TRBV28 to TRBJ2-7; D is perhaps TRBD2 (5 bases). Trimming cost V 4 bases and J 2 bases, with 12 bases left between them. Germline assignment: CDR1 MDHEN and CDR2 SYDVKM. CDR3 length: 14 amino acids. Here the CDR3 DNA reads TGTGCCAGCAGTTCCCCGGGGAGTACCTACGAGCAGTACTTC. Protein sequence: CASSSPGSTYEQYF.

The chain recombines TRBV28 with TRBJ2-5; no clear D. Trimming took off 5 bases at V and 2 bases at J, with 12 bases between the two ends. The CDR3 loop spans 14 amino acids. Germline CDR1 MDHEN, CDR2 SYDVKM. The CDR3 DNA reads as TGTGCCAGCAGTCAACCCGGACGGCAAGAGACCCAGTACTTC. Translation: CASSQPGRQETQYF. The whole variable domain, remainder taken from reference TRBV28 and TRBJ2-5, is DVKVTQSSRYLVKRTGEKVFLECVQDMDHENMFWYRQDPGLGLRLIYFSYDVKMKEKGDIPEGYSVSREKKERFSLILESASTNQTSMYLCASSQPGRQETQYFGPGTRLLVL.

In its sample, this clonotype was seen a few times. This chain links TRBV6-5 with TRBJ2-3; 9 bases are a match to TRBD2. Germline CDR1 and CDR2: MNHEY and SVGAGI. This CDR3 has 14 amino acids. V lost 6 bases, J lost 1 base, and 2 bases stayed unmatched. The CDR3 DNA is TGTGCCAGCAGCCGGACTAGCGGCACAGATACGCAGTATTTT. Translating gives CASSRTSGTDTQYF.

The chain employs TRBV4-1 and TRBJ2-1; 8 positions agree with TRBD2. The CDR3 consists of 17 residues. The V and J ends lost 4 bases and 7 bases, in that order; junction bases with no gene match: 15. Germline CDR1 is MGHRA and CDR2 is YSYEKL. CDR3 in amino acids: CASSRLSGAGVINEQFF. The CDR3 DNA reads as TGCGCCAGCAGCCGACTCTCTGGAGCGGGAGTTATAAATGAGCAGTTCTTC.

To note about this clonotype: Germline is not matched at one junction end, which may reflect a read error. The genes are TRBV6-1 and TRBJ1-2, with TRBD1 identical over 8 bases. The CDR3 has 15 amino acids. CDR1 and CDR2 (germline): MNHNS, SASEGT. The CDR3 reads CASNKPGQVYVGDTF. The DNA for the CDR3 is TGTGCCAGCAACAAACCGGGACAGGTGTATGTTGGCGACACCTTC.

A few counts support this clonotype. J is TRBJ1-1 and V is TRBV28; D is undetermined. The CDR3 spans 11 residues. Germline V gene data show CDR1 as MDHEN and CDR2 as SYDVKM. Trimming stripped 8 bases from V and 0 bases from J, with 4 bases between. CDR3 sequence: CASLMNTEAFF. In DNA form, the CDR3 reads TGTGCCAGCCTTATGAACACTGAAGCTTTCTTT.

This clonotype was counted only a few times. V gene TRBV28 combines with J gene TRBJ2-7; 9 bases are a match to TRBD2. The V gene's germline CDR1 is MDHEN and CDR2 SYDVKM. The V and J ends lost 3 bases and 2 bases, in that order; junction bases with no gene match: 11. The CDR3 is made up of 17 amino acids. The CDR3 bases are TGTGCCAGCAGTTTCGACCTAGCGGGATCTCCCACCTACGAGCAGTACTTC. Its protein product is CASSFDLAGSPTYEQYF. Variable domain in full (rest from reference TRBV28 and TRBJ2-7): DVKVTQSSRYLVKRTGEKVFLECVQDMDHENMFWYRQDPGLGLRLIYFSYDVKMKEKGDIPEGYSVSREKKERFSLILESASTNQTSMYLCASSFDLAGSPTYEQYFGPGTRLTVT.

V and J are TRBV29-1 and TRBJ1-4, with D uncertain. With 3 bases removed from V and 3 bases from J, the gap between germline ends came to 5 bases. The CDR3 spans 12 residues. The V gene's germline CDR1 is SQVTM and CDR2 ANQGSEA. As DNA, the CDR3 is TGCAGCGTTGAGCGCCCTAATGAAAAACTGTTTTTT. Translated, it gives CSVERPNEKLFF.

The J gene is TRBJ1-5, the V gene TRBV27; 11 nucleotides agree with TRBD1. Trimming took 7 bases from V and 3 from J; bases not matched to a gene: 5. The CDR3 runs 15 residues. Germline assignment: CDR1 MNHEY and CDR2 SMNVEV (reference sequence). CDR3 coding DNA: TGTGCCAGCAAACCGGGACAGGGGGTCAATCAGCCCCAGCATTTT. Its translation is CASKPGQGVNQPQHF.

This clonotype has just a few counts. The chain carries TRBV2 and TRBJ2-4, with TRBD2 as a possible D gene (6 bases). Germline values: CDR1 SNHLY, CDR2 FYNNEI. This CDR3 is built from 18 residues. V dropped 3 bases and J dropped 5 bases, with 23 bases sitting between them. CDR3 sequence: CASSDGAHPTGGENIQYF. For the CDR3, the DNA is TGTGCCAGCAGTGATGGTGCCCATCCGACCGGAGGGGAAAACATTCAGTACTTC.

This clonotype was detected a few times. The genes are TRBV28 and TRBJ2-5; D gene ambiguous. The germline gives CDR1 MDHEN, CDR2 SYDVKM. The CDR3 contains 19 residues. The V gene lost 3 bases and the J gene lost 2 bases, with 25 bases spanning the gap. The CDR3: CASSFRSWGGQPLQETQYF. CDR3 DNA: TGTGCCAGCAGTTTTCGGTCTTGGGGTGGGCAGCCGTTACAAGAGACCCAGTACTTC.

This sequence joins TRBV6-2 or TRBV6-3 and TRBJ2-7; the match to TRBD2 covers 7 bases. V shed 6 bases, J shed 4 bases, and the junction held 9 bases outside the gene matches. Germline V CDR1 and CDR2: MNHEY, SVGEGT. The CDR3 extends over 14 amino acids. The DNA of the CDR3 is TGTGCCAGCAGAAGCCCCGGGACTATATACGAGCAGTACTTC. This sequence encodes CASRSPGTIYEQYF.

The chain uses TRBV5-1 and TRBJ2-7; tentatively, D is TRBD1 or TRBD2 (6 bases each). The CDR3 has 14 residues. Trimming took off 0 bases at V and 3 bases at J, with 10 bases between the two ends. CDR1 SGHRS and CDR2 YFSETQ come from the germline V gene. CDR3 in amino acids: CASSLAGGGYEQYF. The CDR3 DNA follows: TGCGCCAGCAGCTTGGCCGGGGGCGGCTACGAGCAGTACTTC.

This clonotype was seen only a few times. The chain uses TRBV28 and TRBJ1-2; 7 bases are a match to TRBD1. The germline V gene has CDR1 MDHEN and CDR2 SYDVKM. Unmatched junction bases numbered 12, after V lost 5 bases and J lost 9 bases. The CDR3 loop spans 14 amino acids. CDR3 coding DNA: TGTGCCAGCAGTCTTGGGACAGCCGTTAGAAGCTACACCTTC. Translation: CASSLGTAVRSYTF.

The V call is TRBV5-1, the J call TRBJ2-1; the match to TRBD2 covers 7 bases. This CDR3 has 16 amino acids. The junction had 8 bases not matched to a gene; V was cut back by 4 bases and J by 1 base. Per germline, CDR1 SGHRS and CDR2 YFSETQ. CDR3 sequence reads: CASSTDRRGSYNEQFF. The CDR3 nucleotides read TGCGCCAGCAGCACAGACCGGCGGGGGTCCTACAATGAGCAGTTCTTC.

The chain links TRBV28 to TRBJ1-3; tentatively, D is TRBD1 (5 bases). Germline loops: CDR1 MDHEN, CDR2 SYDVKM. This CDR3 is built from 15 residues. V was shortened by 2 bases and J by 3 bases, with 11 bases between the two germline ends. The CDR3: CASSLGGLVGNTIYF. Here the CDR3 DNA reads TGTGCCAGCAGTTTAGGGGGGTTAGTTGGAAACACCATATATTTT. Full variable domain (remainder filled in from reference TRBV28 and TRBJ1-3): DVKVTQSSRYLVKRTGEKVFLECVQDMDHENMFWYRQDPGLGLRLIYFSYDVKMKEKGDIPEGYSVSREKKERFSLILESASTNQTSMYLCASSLGGLVGNTIYFGEGSWLTVV.

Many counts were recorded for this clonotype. Written as DNA, the CDR3 is TGCAGCGTTGGGGACAGCGTTAACTATGGCTACACCTTC. Its translation: CSVGDSVNYGYTF. The chain carries TRBV29-1 and TRBJ1-2, with TRBD1 identical over 7 bases. Trimming took 4 bases from V and 1 from J; bases not matched to a gene: 3. This CDR3 region has 13 residues. Germline values: CDR1 SQVTM, CDR2 ANQGSEA.